The clone carrying this TCR beta chain has ten or more counts. The source of the sample is a study of T-cell reconstitution after alpha-beta-depleted transplantation in children. Preparation of the TCRbeta library used unique molecular identifiers. TCRdb itself ran the PCR reads through MiXCR, one entry per CDR3 protein. The sample yields 7,000 or so distinct CDR3 sequences, less than 6% seen once. The V end was cut by 7 bases, the J end by 2 bases, with 18 bases between. Germline CDR1 and CDR2: SQVTM and ANQGSEA. CDR3 size: 16 residues. This sequence was found in a child in the first two years of life who had a stem cell transplant for acute myeloid leukemia, so the T cells may come from the graft donor. The rearrangement links TRBV29-1 to TRBJ2-6; D remains unclear. Source: PBMCs, mostly from graft donor cells, taken 180 days after TCRalphabeta/CD19-depleted stem cell transplant. The CDR3 is CSALGTSSPGANVLTF. The CDR3 DNA reads as TGCAGCGCCCTGGGCACATCGAGTCCTGGGGCCAACGTCCTGACTTTC. Looking up the rest from reference TRBV29-1 and TRBJ2-6 gives the full variable domain: SAVISQKPSRDICQRGTSLTIQCQVDSQVTMMFWYRQQPGQSLTLIATANQGSEATYESGFVIDKFPISRPNLTFSTLTVSNMSPEDSSIYLCSALGTSSPGANVLTFGAGSRLTVL.